The next 28 T cell receptor beta chains were all read from a single sample in a study of T-cell memory formation after mild COVID-19. TCRdb called the 5' RACE reads again in MiXCR, with one record for every CDR3 protein. This sample has 250,000 to 300,000 distinct CDR3 sequences, with around 15% found just once. Material for sequencing was PBMCs or a T cell subset sorted from them (not recorded which). The receptors shown here come from a man between 18 and 35 years old who had mild COVID-19 (a few samples of this study predate the infection). Cell type and time point are not known.

The chain's CDR3 is CNKLRDRGYSQFF. The CDR3 nucleotides read TGCAACAAGCTCCGGGACAGGGGTTATTCCCAGTTCTTC. The chain carries TRBV20-1 and TRBJ2-1; TRBD1 aligns across 10 bases. Germline assignment: CDR1 DFQATT and CDR2 SNEGSKA (reference sequence). This CDR3 contains 13 residues.

At least ten counts were recorded for this clonotype. This sequence joins TRBV5-1 and TRBJ2-3, with TRBD1 matching 7 bases. Per germline, CDR1 SGHRS and CDR2 YFSETQ. The CDR3 is 15 amino acids. The V gene end was trimmed by 4 bases and the J gene end by 0 bases; junction bases not matched to a gene: 5. This chain's CDR3 is CASSRDRTSTDTQYF. The CDR3 coding sequence is TGCGCCAGCAGCCGGGACAGAACTAGCACAGATACGCAGTATTTT. The full variable domain, rest sourced from reference TRBV5-1 and TRBJ2-3, is KAGVTQTPRYLIKTRGQQVTLSCSPISGHRSVSWYQQTPGQGLQFLFEYFSETQRNKGNFPGRFSGRQFSNSRSEMNVSTLELGDSALYLCASSRDRTSTDTQYFGPGTRLTVL.

Ten or more counts support this clonotype. The chain joins TRBV12-3 or TRBV12-4 to TRBJ2-3, with D hard to call. Trimming removed 3 bases at V and 0 bases at J, with 10 bases between. The CDR3 runs 15 residues. The CDR3 reads CASSLKPPSTDTQYF. CDR3 coding DNA: TGTGCCAGCAGTTTGAAGCCACCTAGCACAGATACGCAGTATTTT.

This clonotype was seen a handful of times. The V gene is TRBV14, the J gene TRBJ1-1; 7 bases agree with TRBD1. The CDR3 has 14 residues. V trimming: 2 bases; J trimming: 4 bases; junction bases outside the gene matches: 4. The V gene's germline CDR1 is SGHDN and CDR2 FVKESK. The CDR3 coding sequence is TGTGCCAGCAGCCAACATGGACAGGTCACTGAAGCTTTCTTT. Amino acid sequence: CASSQHGQVTEAFF.

A few counts support this clonotype. The V gene is TRBV7-9, the J gene TRBJ2-2; TRBD2 matches at 8 bases. This CDR3 comprises 15 residues. V was clipped by 4 bases and J by 3 bases; unmatched bases: 4. CDR1 and CDR2 from the germline V gene are SEHNR and FQNEAQ (reference sequence). The CDR3 loop is CASSWSGGDTGELFF. The CDR3 DNA reads as TGTGCCAGCAGCTGGAGCGGGGGAGACACCGGGGAGCTGTTTTTT.

The chain combines TRBV7-2 with TRBJ2-1; TRBD2 matches 14 bases. This CDR3 region has 17 residues. The trim removed 6 bases at V and 2 bases at J, leaving 6 bases unmatched. The germline CDR1 and CDR2 sequences are SGHTA and FQGNSA. This chain's CDR3 is CASSGLAGGRAYNEQFF. The DNA for the CDR3 is TGTGCCAGCAGTGGACTAGCGGGGGGCAGGGCCTACAATGAGCAGTTCTTC.

The chain has TRBV10-3 and TRBJ2-7; D might be TRBD1 (5 bases). In germline, CDR1 is ENHRY, CDR2 SYGVKD. V gave up 0 bases and J gave up 2 bases, with 14 bases separating them. The CDR3 covers 16 residues. CDR3 in DNA: TGTGCCATCAGTGAGTCGTGGCCGACAGCAGCCTACGAGCAGTACGTC. Protein sequence: CAISESWPTAAYEQYV.

The V and J genes are TRBV5-4 and TRBJ2-3; tentative D call: TRBD2 (6 bases). CDR1 SGHNT and CDR2 YYREEE come from the germline V gene (reference sequence). CDR3 length: 16 residues. V lost 4 bases and J lost 2, with 17 bases in between. CDR3 region: CASSIRLERLTDTQYF. CDR3 in DNA: TGTGCCAGCAGCATAAGACTAGAAAGGCTCACAGATACGCAGTATTTT.

The sample holds many counts of this clonotype. The CDR3 region has the DNA TGTGCCAGCAGCCCTAGGGGGCGGGGGGGACAAGATACGCAGTATTTT. It yields the protein CASSPRGRGGQDTQYF. J is TRBJ2-3 and V is TRBV7-9; 9 positions agree with TRBD2. Per the germline V gene, CDR1 is SEHNR and CDR2 is FQNEAQ (reference sequence). CDR3 size: 16 residues. Losses at the gene ends were 5 bases for V and 5 bases for J; bases not matched to a gene: 11.

This clonotype was recorded a few times. V is TRBV10-3 and J is TRBJ1-5; 7 bases match TRBD1. The junction had 10 bases not matched to a gene; V was cut back by 4 bases and J by 7 bases. This CDR3 contains 15 residues. CDR1 is ENHRY and CDR2 is SYGVKD in the germline V gene. This chain's CDR3 is CAISVGWQGGQPQHF. The CDR3 DNA reads TGTGCCATCAGTGTAGGGTGGCAGGGGGGACAGCCCCAGCATTTT.

V is TRBV11-2 and J is TRBJ1-1, with no clear D. Germline CDR1 SGHAT, CDR2 FQNNGV. The CDR3 length is 14 residues. V was shortened by 5 bases and J by 4 bases, with 14 bases between the two germline ends. Here the CDR3 DNA reads TGTGCCAGCAGCCTAAGCGTGGGAGGCACTGAAGCTTTCTTT. Translating it yields CASSLSVGGTEAFF.

The gene calls are TRBV12-3 or TRBV12-4 and TRBJ1-1, with 7 bases identical to TRBD1. With V trimmed by 3 bases and J by 11 bases, 6 bases remained unmatched. This CDR3 has 12 amino acids. The CDR3 is CASSFGRGWAFF. The DNA of the CDR3 is TGTGCCAGCAGTTTTGGCAGGGGGTGGGCTTTCTTT.

The chain joins TRBV30 to TRBJ2-6; D perhaps matches TRBD2 (5 bases). The CDR3 is 16 amino acids. Germline CDR1 GTSNPN, CDR2 SVGIG (reference sequence). The V gene lost 7 bases and the J gene lost 0 bases, with 16 bases spanning the gap. The DNA of the CDR3 is TGTGCCTTTACATGGGGAGCTGACTCTGGGGCCAACGTCCTGACTTTC. It yields the protein CAFTWGADSGANVLTF.

The chain joins TRBV27 to TRBJ2-7; D could derive from TRBD1 or TRBD2 (6 bases each). Trimming took off 6 bases at V and 4 bases at J, with 10 bases between the two ends. The CDR3 length is 12 residues. The germline gives CDR1 MNHEY, CDR2 SMNVEV (reference sequence). The CDR3 here is CASSGGAYEQYF. The CDR3 DNA reads as TGTGCCAGCAGCGGGGGCGCGTACGAGCAGTACTTC.

The V gene is TRBV4-1, the J gene TRBJ2-2; D is ambiguous. Per the germline V gene, CDR1 is MGHRA and CDR2 is YSYEKL. The CDR3 is 16 amino acids. V shed 0 bases and J shed 6 bases, with 14 bases lying between them. CDR3 in DNA: TGCGCCAGCAGCCAAGATTGGAAAGGGTCGGCCGGGGAGCTGTTTTTT. Translating it yields CASSQDWKGSAGELFF.

This clonotype was picked up a small number of times. This chain uses TRBV20-1 with TRBJ2-7, with D perhaps matching TRBD1 (6 bases). The CDR3 has 13 residues. Germline CDR1 DFQATT, CDR2 SNEGSKA (reference sequence). V was clipped by 0 bases and J by 6 bases, with 12 bases between them. The CDR3 region has the DNA TGCAGTGCTAGAGACAACAGGGTACTCGAGCAGTACTTC. Translating gives CSARDNRVLEQYF.

This clonotype was seen more than once but under ten times. The V and J genes are TRBV20-1 and TRBJ2-1; tentative D call: TRBD2 (5 bases). The V end was cut by 3 bases, the J end by 1 base, with 10 bases between. Germline loops: CDR1 DFQATT, CDR2 SNEGSKA (reference sequence). This CDR3 is 14 amino acids long. The CDR3 DNA follows: TGCAGTGCTAGGGGTCTAGCTTCCTACAATGAGCAGTTCTTC. As protein: CSARGLASYNEQFF.

The table lists this clonotype with a few counts. The CDR3 spells CASSPGRGANTEAFF. The CDR3 DNA is TGCGCCAGCAGCCCCGGCAGGGGGGCGAACACTGAAGCTTTCTTT. V is TRBV4-1 and J is TRBJ1-1; 7 positions match TRBD1. Germline lookup yields CDR1 MGHRA and CDR2 YSYEKL. The CDR3 has 15 amino acids. J was trimmed by 1 base and V by 4 bases; bases with no gene match: 6.

This clonotype was detected only a few times. V is TRBV15 and J is TRBJ2-3; no firm D call. The CDR3 is 13 residues long. The ends were cut back, 8 bases at V and 2 bases at J, with 11 bases in the middle. CDR1 and CDR2 (germline): LNHNV, YYDKDF (reference sequence). The CDR3 is CATSSWYTDTQYF. The CDR3 DNA reads TGTGCCACCTCGTCGTGGTACACAGATACGCAGTATTTT.

In this sample, this clonotype turned up a few times. The chain combines TRBV30 with TRBJ1-6; unclear D gene. CDR3 length: 13 residues. Looked up from germline, CDR1 is GTSNPN and CDR2 is SVGIG (reference sequence). Trimming removed 5 bases from V and 5 bases from J, with 10 bases in between. The CDR3: CAWASSDNSPLHF. CDR3 nucleotides: TGTGCCTGGGCGAGTAGCGATAATTCACCCCTCCACTTT.

This clonotype occurred a few times. The chain joins TRBV12-3 or TRBV12-4 to TRBJ2-3; tentative D call: TRBD2 (6 bases). V dropped 11 bases and J dropped 0 bases, with 12 bases sitting between them. This CDR3 has 13 residues. CDR3 nucleotides: TGTGCCGCTGGGGACTCAAGCACAGATACGCAGTATTTT. Protein: CAAGDSSTDTQYF.

This chain links TRBV20-1 with TRBJ2-1; TRBD2 aligns across 11 bases. V shed 0 bases, J shed 7 bases, and the junction held 11 bases outside the gene matches. Germline assignment: CDR1 DFQATT and CDR2 SNEGSKA (reference sequence). CDR3 length equals 17 residues. CDR3 sequence: CSARDLEIAGGPNEQFF. Written as DNA, the CDR3 is TGCAGTGCTAGAGATCTCGAAATAGCGGGGGGGCCTAATGAGCAGTTCTTC.

The gene calls are TRBV14 and TRBJ2-2; D unresolved. V was pared by 1 base and J by 6 bases, with 12 bases between. This CDR3 is built from 15 residues. Germline assignment: CDR1 SGHDN and CDR2 FVKESK. The CDR3 coding sequence is TGTGCCAGCAGCCAAGTTTGGGTGGTCCCCGGGGAGCTGTTTTTT. Protein: CASSQVWVVPGELFF.

This chain joins TRBV6-6 and TRBJ2-7; 9 bases line up with TRBD1. J gave up 0 bases and V 6 bases, and 3 bases lay outside the gene matches. This CDR3 comprises 14 residues. Germline assignment: CDR1 MNHNY and CDR2 SVGAGI (reference sequence). The DNA of the CDR3 is TGTGCCAGCAGCCGGGACAGGGACTCCTACGAGCAGTACTTC. This gives the protein CASSRDRDSYEQYF.

V and J are TRBV6-1 and TRBJ2-1; 8 nucleotides match TRBD1. Germline CDR1 reads MNHNS; CDR2 reads SASEGT. The CDR3 consists of 14 residues. V dropped 10 bases and J dropped 4; count of bases not matched to a gene: 9. For the CDR3, the DNA is TGTGCCATTCCCCGGGACAGGTCGTACAATGAGCAGTTCTTC. Translated, it gives CAIPRDRSYNEQFF.

Here the CDR3 reads CASSLGEMNTGELFF. The CDR3 nucleotides are TGTGCCAGCAGCTTAGGAGAAATGAACACCGGGGAGCTGTTTTTT. V and J are TRBV11-3 and TRBJ2-2; no clear D. The germline gives CDR1 SGHNT, CDR2 YENEEA. The CDR3 covers 15 residues. V was shortened by 1 base and J by 1 base, with 7 bases between the two germline ends.

The J gene is TRBJ1-1, the V gene TRBV18; D gene unclear. Per the germline V gene, CDR1 is KGHSH and CDR2 is LQKENI. Deletions cut 4 bases from V and 1 base from J, with 10 bases between. CDR3 length: 14 residues. DNA of the CDR3: TGTGCCAGCTCACGAGCCAGTGAGAACACTGAAGCTTTCTTT. Its translation is CASSRASENTEAFF. The full variable domain, rest sourced from reference TRBV18 and TRBJ1-1, is NAGVMQNPRHLVRRRGQEARLRCSPMKGHSHVYWYRQLPEEGLKFMVYLQKENIIDESGMPKERFSAEFPKEGPSILRIQQVVRGDSAAYFCASSRASENTEAFFGQGTRLTVV.

This clonotype was detected a few times. The chain recombines TRBV20-1 with TRBJ2-5; 9 nucleotides align to TRBD2. V lost 0 bases to trimming and J lost 0 bases; unmatched junction nucleotides: 2. There are 15 residues in the CDR3. Germline CDR1 reads DFQATT; CDR2 reads SNEGSKA (reference sequence). CDR3 loop: CSAREASGDQETQYF. CDR3 sequence (DNA): TGCAGTGCTAGAGAGGCTAGCGGGGACCAAGAGACCCAGTACTTC.